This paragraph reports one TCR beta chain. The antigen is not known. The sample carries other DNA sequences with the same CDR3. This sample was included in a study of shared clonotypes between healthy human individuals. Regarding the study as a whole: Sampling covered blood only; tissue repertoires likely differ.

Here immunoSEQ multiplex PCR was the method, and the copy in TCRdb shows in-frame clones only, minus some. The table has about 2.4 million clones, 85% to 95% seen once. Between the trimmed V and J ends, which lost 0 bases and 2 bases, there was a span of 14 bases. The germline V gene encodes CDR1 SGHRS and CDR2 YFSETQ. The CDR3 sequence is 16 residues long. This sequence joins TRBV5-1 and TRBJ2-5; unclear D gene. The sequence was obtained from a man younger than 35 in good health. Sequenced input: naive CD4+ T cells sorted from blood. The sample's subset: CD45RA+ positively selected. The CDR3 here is CASSLVAGGAQETQYF. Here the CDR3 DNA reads TGCGCCAGCAGCTTGGTTGCAGGTGGAGCACAAGAGACCCAGTACTTC.